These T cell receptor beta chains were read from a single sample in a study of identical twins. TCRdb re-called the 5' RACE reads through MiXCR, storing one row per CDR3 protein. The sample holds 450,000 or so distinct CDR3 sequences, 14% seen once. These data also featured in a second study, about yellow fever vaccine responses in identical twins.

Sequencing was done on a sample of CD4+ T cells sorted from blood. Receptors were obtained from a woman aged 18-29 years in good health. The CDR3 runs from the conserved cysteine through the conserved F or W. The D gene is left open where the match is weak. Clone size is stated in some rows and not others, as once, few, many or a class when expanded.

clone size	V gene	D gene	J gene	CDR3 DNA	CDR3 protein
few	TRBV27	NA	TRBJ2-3	TGTGCCAGCAGTTTTGGCGGCAGGGGCCCCACAGATACGCAGTATTTT	CASSFGGRGPTDTQYF
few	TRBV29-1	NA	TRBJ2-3	TGCAGCGTTGGAATGGGGGATACGCAGTATTTT	CSVGMGDTQYF
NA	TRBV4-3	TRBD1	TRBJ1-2	TGCGCCAGCAGCCAAGATTTGCGGACAGGGGGCTACACCTTC	CASSQDLRTGGYTF
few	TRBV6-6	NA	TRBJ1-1	TGTGCCAGCAGACTGGCCGAGGGGGAAGCTTTCTTT	CASRLAEGEAFF
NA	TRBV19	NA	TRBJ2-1	TGTGCCAGTAGTAAGGGGCTAGCGCCTTCCTACAATGAGCAGTTCTTC	CASSKGLAPSYNEQFF
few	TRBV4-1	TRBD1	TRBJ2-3	TGCGCCAGCAGCCTTCGGGACAGGCTAACAGATACGCAGTATTTT	CASSLRDRLTDTQYF
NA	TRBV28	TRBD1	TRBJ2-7	TGTGCCAGCAGATATATATCCGGGACAGGGTATGACGAGCAGTACTTC	CASRYISGTGYDEQYF
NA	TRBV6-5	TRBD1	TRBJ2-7	TGTGCCAGCAGTTACATCGGGACAGCTTCCTACGAGCAGTACTTC	CASSYIGTASYEQYF
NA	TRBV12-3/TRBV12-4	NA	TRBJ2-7	TGTGCCAGCACCATGACAGGTACCTTTACCTACGAGCAGTACTTC	CASTMTGTFTYEQYF
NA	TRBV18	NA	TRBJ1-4	TGTGCCAGCTCACCGAATAGAGACTTTGCAACTAATGAAAAACTGTTTTTT	CASSPNRDFATNEKLFF
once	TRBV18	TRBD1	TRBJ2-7	TGTGCCAGCTCACCCGGGACAGAGGATGGCTCCTACGAGCAGTACTTC	CASSPGTEDGSYEQYF
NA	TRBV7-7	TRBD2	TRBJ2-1	TGTGCTAGCAGCTTGGGGACTAGCGCGGCGAACAATGAGCAGTTCTTC	CASSLGTSAANNEQFF
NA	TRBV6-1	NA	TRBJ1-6	TGTGCCAGCAGTAGGTCGGATTATAATTCACCCCTCCACTTT	CASSRSDYNSPLHF
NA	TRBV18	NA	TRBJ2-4	TGTGCCAGCTCACCACTTAAGGAGGTGGACATTCAGTACTTC	CASSPLKEVDIQYF